This entry describes one T cell receptor beta chain. These data are taken from a study of blood T cell repertoires in COVID-19. As for the study in general: Donors in the United States, Italy and Spain gave samples during acute or convalescent COVID-19. Sources were T cells, B-cell-depleted T cells, or PBMCs; the material itself was cDNA or gDNA.

Original handling: Amplification of reference gene primers provided the estimated nucleated cell counts. Produced via immunoSEQ multiplex PCR; TCRdb's table is partial and in-frame only. The DNA gave D and trimming, while V, J and clone size come from that table. The table includes tens of thousands of clones, 90% to 95% detected once. The germline V gene has CDR1 SGDLS and CDR2 YYNGEE. The CDR3 length is 14 residues. The V gene end was trimmed by 0 bases and the J gene end by 6 bases; junction bases not matched to a gene: 2. The origin of this receptor is a human donor in a cohort sampled during active COVID-19. The rearrangement uses TRBV9 and TRBJ2-1; 8 bases line up with TRBD1. What was sequenced was peripheral blood. The CDR3 bases are TGTGCCAGCAGCGTAGTGGGACAGGTCAATGAGCAGTTCTTC. Residues: CASSVVGQVNEQFF.